This entry is about one T cell receptor (beta chain). Its antigen remains unknown. This sample was included in a study of shared clonotypes between healthy human individuals. Findings and caveats of the study: Clonotypes that were shared across a handful of donors made up roughly 5% of naive CD4 clonotypes.

Germline lookup yields CDR1 LGHNA and CDR2 YSLEER. The junction had 9 bases not matched to a gene; V was cut back by 3 bases and J by 4 bases. The CDR3 has 16 residues. DNA at 200 ng, roughly 27,000 T cell genomes, went into sorted-subset replicate PCRs. Measured with immunoSEQ multiplex PCR; TCRdb has only the in-frame clones, and not every one. Here the sample spans some 2,400,000 clones, around 95% being singletons. The chain is built from TRBV4-3 and TRBJ2-3, with 8 bases aligning to TRBD2. The TCR was taken from a man between 18 and 35 years old in good health. Sequenced input: naive CD4+ T cells sorted from blood. This sample's subset: CD45RA+ positively selected. The CDR3: CASSQTTGGIPDTQYF. The CDR3 bases are TGCGCCAGCAGCCAGACAACGGGGGGGATCCCAGATACGCAGTATTTT.